The 30 T cell receptor beta chains below were found in one sample sequenced in a study of blood T cell repertoires in COVID-19. The data were produced by immunoSEQ multiplex PCR, yet TCRdb's version contains in-frame clones alone and is incomplete. The sample shows approximately 130,000 clones, roughly 82% of them seen only once. Material for sequencing was peripheral blood. The receptor set was obtained from a human donor in a cohort sampled during active COVID-19.

The V call is TRBV19, the J call TRBJ1-2, with D tentatively TRBD1 (5 bases). The CDR3 spans 14 residues. V shed 4 bases and J shed 2 bases, with 11 bases lying between them. Germline-derived CDR1 and CDR2 are LNHDA and SQIVND (reference sequence). The CDR3 nucleotides read TGTGCCAGTAGTACTGAGGACATAAACTATGGCTACACCTTC. It yields the protein CASSTEDINYGYTF.

This chain joins TRBV4-2 and TRBJ2-1; D call uncertain. The CDR3 is made up of 17 amino acids. Germline V gene lookup returns CDR1 LGHNA and CDR2 YNFKEQ. The V and J ends lost 1 base and 2 bases respectively, with 15 bases between them. The CDR3 sequence: CASSQGAVQITYNEQFF. The CDR3 bases are TGTGCCAGCAGCCAAGGGGCCGTACAGATTACCTACAATGAGCAGTTCTTC.

In this sample, this clone turned up once. V and J are TRBV7-9 and TRBJ2-1, with 8 bases identical to TRBD2. The CDR3 is 16 residues long. CDR1 and CDR2 from the germline V gene are SEHNR and FQNEAQ (reference sequence). V shed 5 bases and J 1 base; nucleotides not matched to a gene: 7. In DNA, the CDR3 is TGTGCCAGCAGCGCCCCTGCGGGGGGATCCTACAATGAGCAGTTCTTC. Protein: CASSAPAGGSYNEQFF.

This chain's CDR3 is CASSMLAGDFYEQYF. CDR3 DNA sequence: TGTGCCAGCAGCATGCTAGCGGGGGATTTCTACGAGCAGTACTTC. The V call is TRBV7-6, the J call TRBJ2-7, with 10 positions matching TRBD2. This CDR3 comprises 15 residues. V shed 5 bases, J shed 3 bases, and the junction held 7 bases outside the gene matches. Germline values: CDR1 SGHVS, CDR2 FNYEAQ.

V is TRBV29-1 and J is TRBJ2-5, with 7 nucleotides matching TRBD1. J gave up 5 bases and V 4 bases, and 10 bases lay outside the gene matches. In germline, CDR1 is SQVTM, CDR2 ANQGSEA. The CDR3 totals 14 residues. The CDR3 nucleotides read TGCAGCGTTGCATGGGGACAGTCTTTCGAGACCCAGTACTTC. This gives the protein CSVAWGQSFETQYF.

The rearrangement joins TRBV11-2 to TRBJ2-7; a possible D gene is TRBD1 (5 bases). The germline V and J ends were trimmed by 1 base and 6 bases, with 10 bases remaining between them. This CDR3 region has 13 residues. Germline CDR1 reads SGHAT; CDR2 reads FQNNGV. CDR3 in DNA: TGTGCCAGCAGCTTAGCCAGGGCCGCCGAGCAGTACTTC. This sequence encodes CASSLARAAEQYF.

This sequence joins TRBV19 and TRBJ2-1; the D is unclear. Germline values: CDR1 LNHDA, CDR2 SQIVND (reference sequence). The CDR3 consists of 14 residues. V was trimmed by 2 bases and J by 6 bases, leaving 11 bases between them. In nucleotides, the CDR3 is TGTGCCAGTAGTATACGTCGTAGTCTCAATGAGCAGTTCTTC. Translating gives CASSIRRSLNEQFF.

J is TRBJ1-6 and V is TRBV3-1 (or the pseudogene TRBV3-2); 7 bases line up with TRBD1. Per the germline V gene, CDR1 is LGHDT and CDR2 is YNNKEL (reference sequence). This CDR3 is built from 15 residues. Trimming removed 3 bases from V and 10 bases from J; junction bases left unmatched: 9. CDR3 amino acids: CASSQTRQGYSPLHF. CDR3 nucleotide sequence: TGTGCCAGCAGCCAGACGAGACAGGGCTACTCACCCCTCCACTTT.

V gene TRBV9 combines with J gene TRBJ2-7; 9 bases align to TRBD1. The V segment lost 4 bases and the J segment 2 bases; nucleotides outside the gene matches: 4. The germline V gene has CDR1 SGDLS and CDR2 YYNGEE. The CDR3 has 14 residues. The chain's CDR3 is CASSSGTGTYEQYF. DNA of the CDR3: TGTGCCAGCAGCTCCGGGACAGGGACCTACGAGCAGTACTTC.

J is TRBJ1-1 and V is TRBV11-2; D not certain. V was cut by 3 bases and J by 3 bases, with 8 bases left in between. From germline, CDR1 is SGHAT and CDR2 FQNNGV. The CDR3 covers 13 residues. CDR3 nucleotides: TGTGCCAGCAGCTTCCCTTCGGACACTGAAGCTTTCTTT. Translated: CASSFPSDTEAFF.

The sample holds many counts of this clone. The chain links TRBV5-4 to TRBJ1-2; TRBD1 matches 7 bases. This CDR3 comprises 14 residues. The ends lost 3 bases at V and 1 base at J; junction bases unmatched: 3. Germline CDR1 reads SGHNT; CDR2 reads YYREEE (reference sequence). The CDR3 nucleotides read TGTGCCAGCAGCTCACAGGGGCTTAACTATGGCTACACCTTC. Its protein product is CASSSQGLNYGYTF. The variable domain in full, with the rest retrieved from reference TRBV5-4 and TRBJ1-2, is ETGVTQSPTHLIKTRGQQVTLRCSSQSGHNTVSWYQQALGQGPQFIFQYYREEENGRGNFPPRFSGLQFPNYSSELNVNALELDDSALYLCASSSQGLNYGYTFGSGTRLTVV.

The CDR3 nucleotides are TGTGCCAGCTGGCAGGGGCGGCGCGAGCAGTACTTC. Its protein product is CASWQGRREQYF. The chain has TRBV28 and TRBJ2-7; tentative D call: TRBD1 (6 bases). This CDR3 contains 12 residues. V dropped 8 bases and J dropped 6 bases, with 14 bases sitting between them. Looked up from germline, CDR1 is MDHEN and CDR2 is SYDVKM.

The chain recombines TRBV6-5 with TRBJ2-1; D is perhaps TRBD1 (5 bases). Germline values: CDR1 MNHEY, CDR2 SVGAGI. V was clipped by 5 bases and J by 2 bases, with 13 bases between them. The CDR3 is 15 residues long. In DNA form, the CDR3 reads TGTGCCAGCAGTAGCCAGGGTGTCACCTACAATGAGCAGTTCTTC. Protein product: CASSSQGVTYNEQFF.

The chain employs TRBV5-4 and TRBJ2-7; TRBD1 matches at 10 bases. Germline CDR1 reads SGHNT; CDR2 reads YYREEE (reference sequence). The CDR3 length is 15 residues. Losses at the gene ends were 3 bases for V and 5 bases for J; bases not matched to a gene: 8. CDR3 in DNA: TGTGCCAGCAGCTGGGGGGACAGGGGTCGCAACGAGCAGTACTTC. It specifies CASSWGDRGRNEQYF. The whole variable domain, filled in from reference TRBV5-4 and TRBJ2-7, reads ETGVTQSPTHLIKTRGQQVTLRCSSQSGHNTVSWYQQALGQGPQFIFQYYREEENGRGNFPPRFSGLQFPNYSSELNVNALELDDSALYLCASSWGDRGRNEQYFGPGTRLTVT.

J is TRBJ2-3 and V is TRBV11-2; D perhaps matches TRBD1 (5 bases). V was cut by 5 bases and J by 7 bases, with 16 bases left in between. This CDR3 has 14 residues. CDR1 and CDR2 (germline): SGHAT, FQNNGV. CDR3 in DNA: TGTGCCAGCAGCCCAGGGATCCTTATTAATACGCAGTATTTT. As protein: CASSPGILINTQYF.

The CDR3 DNA follows: TGTGCCAGCAGCTTGGGCCAGGGTAAATACGAGCAGTACTTC. It codes for CASSLGQGKYEQYF. J is TRBJ2-7 and V is TRBV5-4; possible D gene TRBD1, 5 bases. CDR1 and CDR2 (germline): SGHNT, YYREEE (reference sequence). V was shortened by 0 bases and J by 4 bases, with 11 bases between the two germline ends. The CDR3 spans 14 residues.

This chain connects TRBV2 to TRBJ1-1; D is possibly TRBD1 (6 bases). The CDR3 has 16 amino acids. Germline CDR1 is SNHLY and CDR2 is FYNNEI. Trimming took off 5 bases at V and 0 bases at J, with 16 bases between the two ends. The CDR3 sequence: CASSWRTGTMNTEAFF. CDR3 sequence (DNA): TGTGCCAGCAGTTGGAGAACAGGGACCATGAACACTGAAGCTTTCTTT.

The chain couples TRBV6-2 or TRBV6-3 to TRBJ2-7, with 11 bases lining up with TRBD1. Trimming took 4 bases from V and 4 from J; bases not matched to a gene: 9. Germline V gene sequence: CDR1 MNHEY, CDR2 SVGEGT. The CDR3 has 16 amino acids. CDR3 sequence: CASSFVPDRGRYEQYF. The CDR3, as DNA: TGTGCCAGCAGTTTCGTACCGGACAGGGGGCGGTACGAGCAGTACTTC.

This clone is categorized as medium-sized (0.01 to 0.1%). This chain uses TRBV10-2 with TRBJ2-7; 11 bases fit TRBD2. The CDR3 has 14 residues. The ends lost 4 bases at V and 3 bases at J; junction bases unmatched: 2. Germline lookup yields CDR1 WSHSY and CDR2 SAAADI. The CDR3 sequence is CASSGLAGNYEQYF. CDR3 coding DNA: TGCGCCAGCAGTGGACTAGCGGGGAACTACGAGCAGTACTTC.

This chain uses TRBV10-3 with TRBJ1-4; TRBD1 might be the D (6 bases). Looked up from germline, CDR1 is ENHRY and CDR2 is SYGVKD. V shed 0 bases and J shed 8 bases, with 16 bases lying between them. The CDR3 loop spans 16 amino acids. The chain's CDR3 is CAISESNRGGGEKLFF. CDR3 nucleotide sequence: TGTGCCATCAGTGAGTCGAATCGCGGGGGCGGCGAAAAACTGTTTTTT.

This rearrangement joins TRBV12-3 or TRBV12-4 to TRBJ1-2; D uncertain. The CDR3 is 13 residues long. V lost 5 bases and J 8 bases, leaving 15 bases between the germline ends. The CDR3: CASSPQQSAGYTF. DNA of the CDR3: TGTGCCAGCAGTCCCCAACAATCAGCGGGCTACACCTTC.

This clone was observed a handful of times. J is TRBJ1-1 and V is TRBV6-1; D unresolved. There are 15 residues in the CDR3. Trimming cost V 1 base and J 5 bases, with 14 bases left between them. CDR1 MNHNS and CDR2 SASEGT come from the germline V gene. The CDR3 coding sequence is TGTGCCAGCAGTGAAGACGAGGGTTTTCGGACTGAAGCTTTCTTT. Amino acids: CASSEDEGFRTEAFF.

The rearrangement links TRBV2 to TRBJ2-3; 9 bases map to TRBD2. CDR1 and CDR2 from the germline V gene are SNHLY and FYNNEI. Unmatched junction bases numbered 7, after V lost 8 bases and J lost 1 base. The CDR3 extends over 15 amino acids. The CDR3 bases are TGTGCCAGCTCCGCGGGGGGGCTTGGCACAGATACGCAGTATTTT. It yields the protein CASSAGGLGTDTQYF. The full variable domain, completed using reference TRBV2 and TRBJ2-3, is EPEVTQTPSHQVTQMGQEVILRCVPISNHLYFYWYRQILGQKVEFLVSFYNNEISEKSEIFDDQFSVERPDGSNFTLKIRSTKLEDSAMYFCASSAGGLGTDTQYFGPGTRLTVL.

The chain has TRBV6-2 or TRBV6-3 and TRBJ1-6; D not resolved. The V gene lost 6 bases and the J gene lost 11 bases, with 17 bases spanning the gap. Germline assignment: CDR1 MNHEY and CDR2 SVGEGT. The CDR3 runs 14 residues. The chain's CDR3 is CASSYAVPGTPLHF. Here the CDR3 DNA reads TGTGCCAGCAGCTATGCAGTCCCCGGGACACCCCTCCACTTT.

The chain carries TRBV9 and TRBJ1-1; no clear D. Trimming took off 5 bases at V and 1 base at J, with 12 bases between the two ends. This CDR3 region has 14 residues. The V gene's germline CDR1 is SGDLS and CDR2 YYNGEE. The DNA of the CDR3 is TGTGCCAGCAGGCGCCCTGCGGGGAACACTGAAGCTTTCTTT. Its translation: CASRRPAGNTEAFF. The whole variable domain, filled in from reference TRBV9 and TRBJ1-1, reads DSGVTQTPKHLITATGQRVTLRCSPRSGDLSVYWYQQSLDQGLQFLIQYYNGEERAKGNILERFSAQQFPDLHSELNLSSLELGDSALYFCASRRPAGNTEAFFGQGTRLTVV.

This clone was recorded a few times. The chain links TRBV12-3 or TRBV12-4 to TRBJ1-1; D gene uncertain. V dropped 3 bases and J dropped 5 bases, with 4 bases sitting between them. The CDR3 covers 11 residues. In nucleotides, the CDR3 is TGTGCCAGCAGTTTCAGGACTGAAGCTTTCTTT. Translating gives CASSFRTEAFF.

The V call is TRBV28, the J call TRBJ2-7; 11 nucleotides match TRBD2. After removal of 6 bases from V and 2 bases from J, the junction contained 6 bases not matched to a gene. This CDR3 has 15 amino acids. In germline, CDR1 is MDHEN, CDR2 SYDVKM. CDR3 in amino acids: CASRPSGGITYEQYF. CDR3 DNA sequence: TGTGCCAGCAGGCCTAGCGGGGGGATTACCTACGAGCAGTACTTC.

DNA for the CDR3: TGTGCCAGCTCACCACCGTCAGCCTACGGGGGCTATGGCTACACCTTC. Translated, it gives CASSPPSAYGGYGYTF. The V call is TRBV18, the J call TRBJ1-2; tentative D call: TRBD1 (5 bases). The CDR3 totals 16 residues. The V end was cut by 0 bases, the J end by 4 bases, with 15 bases between. The germline V gene has CDR1 KGHSH and CDR2 LQKENI.

The genes are TRBV7-9 and TRBJ1-4; 7 bases line up with TRBD1. Germline CDR1 SEHNR, CDR2 FQNEAQ (reference sequence). The V gene end was trimmed by 8 bases and the J gene end by 0 bases; junction bases not matched to a gene: 9. This CDR3 contains 16 residues. This CDR3 is CASGRRQGATNEKLFF. CDR3 in DNA: TGTGCCAGCGGGAGGCGACAGGGAGCAACTAATGAAAAACTGTTTTTT.

The chain is built from TRBV3-1 (or the pseudogene TRBV3-2) and TRBJ2-1; TRBD2 matches at 11 bases. CDR1 is LGHDT and CDR2 is YNNKEL in the germline V gene (reference sequence). This CDR3 has 15 amino acids. V lost 0 bases to trimming and J lost 9 bases; unmatched junction nucleotides: 4. In DNA, the CDR3 is TGTGCCAGCAGCCAAGATACTAGCGGGGGCCCTGAGCAGTTCTTC. It is translated as CASSQDTSGGPEQFF.